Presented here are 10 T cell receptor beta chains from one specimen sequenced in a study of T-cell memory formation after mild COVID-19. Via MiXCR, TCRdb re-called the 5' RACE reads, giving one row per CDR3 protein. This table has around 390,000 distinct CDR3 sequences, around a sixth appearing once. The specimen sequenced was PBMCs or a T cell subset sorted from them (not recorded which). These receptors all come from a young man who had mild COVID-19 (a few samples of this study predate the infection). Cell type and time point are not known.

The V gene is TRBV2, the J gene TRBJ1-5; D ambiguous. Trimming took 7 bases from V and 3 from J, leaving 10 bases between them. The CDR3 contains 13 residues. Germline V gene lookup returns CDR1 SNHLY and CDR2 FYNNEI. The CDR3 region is CASTRQLNQPQHF. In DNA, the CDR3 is TGTGCCAGCACCAGACAACTCAATCAGCCCCAGCATTTT.

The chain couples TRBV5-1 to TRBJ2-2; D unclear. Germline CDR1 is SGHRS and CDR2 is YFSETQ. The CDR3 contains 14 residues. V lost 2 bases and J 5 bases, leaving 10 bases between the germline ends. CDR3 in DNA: TGCGCCAGCAGCTTCCAGACCTTGACCGGGGAGCTGTTTTTT. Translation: CASSFQTLTGELFF.

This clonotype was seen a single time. The CDR3, as DNA: TGTGCCAGCAGTTCCGTCGGACAGTACTACGAGCAGTACTTC. Its translation: CASSSVGQYYEQYF. V is TRBV27 and J is TRBJ2-7, with a weak D call TRBD1 (6 bases). Deletions cut 4 bases from V and 3 bases from J, with 13 bases between. Germline values: CDR1 MNHEY, CDR2 SMNVEV (reference sequence). The CDR3 extends over 14 amino acids.

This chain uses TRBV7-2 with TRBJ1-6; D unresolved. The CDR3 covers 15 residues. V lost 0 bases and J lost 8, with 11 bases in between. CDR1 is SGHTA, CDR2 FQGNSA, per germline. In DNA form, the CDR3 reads TGTGCCAGCAGCTTAGCGTGGTGGCGCGATTCACCCCTCCACTTT. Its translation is CASSLAWWRDSPLHF.

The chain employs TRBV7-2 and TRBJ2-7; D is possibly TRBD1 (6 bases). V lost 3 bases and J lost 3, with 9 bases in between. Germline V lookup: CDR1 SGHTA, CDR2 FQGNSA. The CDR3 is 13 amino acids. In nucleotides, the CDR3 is TGTGCCAGCAGCTTCGCGGACAGCTACGAGCAGTACTTC. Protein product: CASSFADSYEQYF.

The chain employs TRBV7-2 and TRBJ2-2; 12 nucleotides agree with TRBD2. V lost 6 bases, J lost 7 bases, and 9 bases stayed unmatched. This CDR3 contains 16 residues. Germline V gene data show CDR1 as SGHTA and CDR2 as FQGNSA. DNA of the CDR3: TGTGCCAGCAGAGCCCCTAGCGGGGGGGTACACGGGGAGCTGTTTTTT. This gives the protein CASRAPSGGVHGELFF.

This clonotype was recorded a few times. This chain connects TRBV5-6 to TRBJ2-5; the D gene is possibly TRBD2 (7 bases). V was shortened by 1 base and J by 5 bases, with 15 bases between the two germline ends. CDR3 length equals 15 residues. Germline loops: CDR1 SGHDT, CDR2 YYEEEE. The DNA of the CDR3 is TGTGCCAGCAGCTTGTTCACCGGGGGGCGGGAGACCCAGTACTTC. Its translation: CASSLFTGGRETQYF.

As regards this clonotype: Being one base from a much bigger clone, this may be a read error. This CDR3 reads CASSLISSYEQYF. The CDR3 nucleotides are TGCGCCAGCAGCTTGATTAGTTCCTACGAGCAGTACTTC. The chain uses TRBV5-1 and TRBJ2-7; D gene ambiguous. Trimming left V 1 base short and J 1 base short, with 6 bases between. CDR1 is SGHRS and CDR2 is YFSETQ in the germline V gene. This CDR3 region has 13 residues.

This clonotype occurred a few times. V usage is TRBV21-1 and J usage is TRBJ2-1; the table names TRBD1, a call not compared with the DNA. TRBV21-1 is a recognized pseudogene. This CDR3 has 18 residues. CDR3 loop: CASSKKGDRGSSYNEQFF. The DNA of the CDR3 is TGTGCCAGCAGCAAAAAGGGCGACAGGGGCAGCTCCTACAATGAGCAGTTCTTC.

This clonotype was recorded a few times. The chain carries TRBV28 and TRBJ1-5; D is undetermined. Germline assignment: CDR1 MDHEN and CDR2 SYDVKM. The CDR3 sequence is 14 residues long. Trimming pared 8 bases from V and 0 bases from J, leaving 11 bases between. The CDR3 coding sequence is TGTGCCAGCTCAATGGGCGGTAGCAATCAGCCCCAGCATTTT. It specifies CASSMGGSNQPQHF.